The rows below give T cell receptor beta chains drawn from one sample of a study of blood T cell repertoires in COVID-19. Assay used: immunoSEQ multiplex PCR; TCRdb lists only in-frame clones, some missing. The table lists roughly 250,000 clones, about 85% of them singletons. The sequencing input was peripheral blood. The receptors derive from a man in his 60s who had recovered from COVID-19. CDR3s include the opening cysteine and the closing phenylalanine or tryptophan. D genes are given only for firm matches. A clone size is listed for some rows: how often the clone was seen (once, few, many), or a class if it is expanded.

V,length,J,D,size,CDR3,DNA
TRBV19,14,TRBJ2-1,TRBD1,.,CASTRDRGPNEQFF,TGTGCCAGTACCCGGGACAGGGGACCTAATGAGCAGTTCTTC
TRBV27,15,TRBJ2-7,TRBD1,once,CASRAVRTGVDEQYF,TGTGCCAGCAGGGCTGTTCGGACAGGGGTGGACGAGCAGTACTTC
TRBV7-2,17,TRBJ1-3,TRBD1,.,CASSLGGTGGRRNTIYF,TGTGCCAGCAGCTTAGGAGGGACAGGGGGCAGGCGAAACACCATATATTTT
TRBV6-5,14,TRBJ1-2,TRBD1,.,CASRRDRGLYGYTF,TGTGCCAGCAGGCGGGACAGGGGATTATATGGCTACACCTTC
TRBV15,15,TRBJ2-2,.,.,CATSRAHTGTGELFF,TGTGCCACCAGCAGGGCCCACACGGGCACCGGGGAGCTGTTTTTT
TRBV7-2,14,TRBJ1-1,.,.,CASSRRGAVTEAFF,TGTGCCAGCAGCCGGCGGGGGGCAGTCACTGAAGCTTTCTTT
TRBV6-1,14,TRBJ1-5,.,.,CASSEWGERQPQHF,TGTGCCAGCAGTGAATGGGGGGAGAGGCAGCCCCAGCATTTT
TRBV24-1,16,TRBJ2-5,TRBD1,.,CATSDFGTGQGETQYF,TGTGCCACCAGTGATTTCGGGACAGGGCAAGGGGAGACCCAGTACTTC
TRBV10-2,14,TRBJ2-3,TRBD2,.,CASRLTSWGDTQYF,TGCGCCAGCAGGTTGACTAGCTGGGGAGATACGCAGTATTTT
TRBV10-2,15,TRBJ2-1,TRBD2,.,CASSLLAGVSGEQFF,TGCGCCAGCAGCCTGCTAGCGGGGGTCTCGGGTGAGCAGTTCTTC
TRBV29-1,13,TRBJ1-2,.,many,CSVGRGANYGYTF,TGCAGCGTTGGCAGGGGAGCTAACTATGGCTACACCTTC
TRBV5-1,17,TRBJ2-4,.,.,CASSLARSEGTLYIQYF,TGCGCCAGCAGCTTGGCCAGATCCGAAGGGACTTTATACATTCAGTACTTC
TRBV19,12,TRBJ1-1,.,.,CASSPKVGGAFF,TGTGCCAGTAGTCCGAAAGTCGGTGGAGCTTTCTTT
TRBV23-1,18,TRBJ1-2,.,.,CASSPPAQVAGVCYGYTF,TGCGCCAGCAGTCCCCCCGCTCAGGTTGCCGGGGTTTGCTATGGCTACACCTTC
TRBV3-1/TRBV3-2,15,TRBJ2-7,TRBD2,.,CASSIGAGGLYEQYF,TGTGCCAGCAGCATCGGAGCGGGGGGGCTCTACGAGCAGTACTTC
TRBV3-1/TRBV3-2,15,TRBJ2-2,TRBD1,once,CASSRGQGSTGELFF,TGTGCCAGCAGCCGGGGACAGGGGAGCACCGGGGAGCTGTTTTTT
TRBV5-4,17,TRBJ2-6,TRBD2,.,CASSPGLAGSGANVLTF,TGTGCCAGCAGCCCGGGACTAGCGGGCTCTGGGGCCAACGTCCTGACTTTC
TRBV6-2/TRBV6-3,13,TRBJ2-4,TRBD1,.,CASSLPTGVGSDF,TGTGCCAGCAGCCTCCCGACAGGGGTAGGGTCGGACTTC
TRBV19,13,TRBJ2-1,TRBD1,.,CASSIRGLDEQFF,TGTGCCAGTAGTATAAGGGGGCTAGATGAGCAGTTCTTC
TRBV7-8,16,TRBJ1-3,.,.,CASSFGPLSSGNTIYF,TGTGCCAGCAGCTTTGGTCCCTTGAGCTCTGGAAACACCATATATTTT
TRBV6-5,14,TRBJ2-1,.,.,CASTQTGSYNEQFF,TGTGCCAGCACACAGACAGGCTCCTACAATGAGCAGTTCTTC
TRBV5-6,15,TRBJ2-1,TRBD2,.,CASSPGLAGGHEQFF,TGTGCCAGCAGTCCGGGACTAGCGGGGGGGCATGAGCAGTTCTTC
TRBV2,13,TRBJ2-5,TRBD1,once,CASARGYQETQYF,TGTGCCAGCGCCAGGGGGTACCAAGAGACCCAGTACTTC
TRBV4-1,17,TRBJ1-5,.,few,CASSQGRDISHNQPQHF,TGCGCCAGCAGCCAAGGTCGGGACATCAGTCACAATCAGCCCCAGCATTTT
TRBV12-3/TRBV12-4,13,TRBJ1-1,.,.,CASSFGQNTEAFF,TGTGCCAGCAGTTTCGGACAGAACACTGAAGCTTTCTTT
TRBV6-4,15,TRBJ1-2,.,.,CASRKGQRTNYGYTF,TGTGCCAGCAGGAAGGGACAAAGGACTAACTATGGCTACACCTTC
TRBV6-1,20,TRBJ2-4,.,.,CASSEGRRIGQAQAKNIQYF,TGTGCCAGCAGTGAAGGTAGGAGGATTGGGCAGGCCCAAGCCAAAAACATTCAGTACTTC
TRBV14,14,TRBJ1-1,.,.,CASSLVLRNTEAFF,TGTGCCAGCAGCCTGGTCCTTAGGAACACTGAAGCTTTCTTT
TRBV2,17,TRBJ2-1,TRBD1,.,CASSADGTGAPYNEQFF,TGTGCCAGCAGTGCCGACGGGACAGGGGCTCCCTACAATGAGCAGTTCTTC
TRBV18,14,TRBJ2-5,.,.,CASSPSDYRETQYF,TGTGCCAGCTCACCATCCGACTATAGGGAGACCCAGTACTTC
TRBV3-1/TRBV3-2,18,TRBJ2-2,TRBD2,.,CASSQDLASGGITGELFF,TGTGCCAGCAGCCAAGATTTAGCTAGCGGGGGCATCACCGGGGAGCTGTTTTTT
TRBV7-9,15,TRBJ1-3,.,.,CASSLGEASGNTIYF,TGTGCCAGCAGCTTAGGAGAGGCCTCTGGAAACACCATATATTTT